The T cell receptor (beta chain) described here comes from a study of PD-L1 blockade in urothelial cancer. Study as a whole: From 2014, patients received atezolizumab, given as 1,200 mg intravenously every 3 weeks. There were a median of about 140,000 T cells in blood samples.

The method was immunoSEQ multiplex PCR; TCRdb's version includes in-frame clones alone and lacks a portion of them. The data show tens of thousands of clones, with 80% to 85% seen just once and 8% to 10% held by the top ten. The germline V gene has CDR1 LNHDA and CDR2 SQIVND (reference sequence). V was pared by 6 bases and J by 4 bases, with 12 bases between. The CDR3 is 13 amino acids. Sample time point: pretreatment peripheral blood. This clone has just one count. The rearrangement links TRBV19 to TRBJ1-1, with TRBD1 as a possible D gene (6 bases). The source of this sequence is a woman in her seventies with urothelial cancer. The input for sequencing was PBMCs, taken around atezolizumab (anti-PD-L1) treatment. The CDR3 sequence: CASSPTGSTEAFF. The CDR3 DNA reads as TGTGCCAGTAGCCCGACAGGCAGCACTGAAGCTTTCTTT.